The 20 T cell receptor beta chains presented below share a single source sample, sequenced in a study of patients and donors after allogeneic stem cell transplantation. MiXCR, run by TCRdb on the RT-PCR reads, gives a single entry per CDR3 protein. This sample has roughly 940,000 distinct CDR3 sequences; 15% to 20% occur once, and the top ten carry 5% to 7.5%. Sequencing was performed on blood, either unsorted or a sorted T cell fraction (not recorded which). Every receptor here comes from a human donor who was either an allogeneic HSCT recipient or a stem cell or donor lymphocyte infusion donor (not recorded which). It is not recorded whose cells these are; they may come from a transplant donor.

The J gene is TRBJ2-1, the V gene TRBV12-3 or TRBV12-4; D is possibly TRBD1 (6 bases). This CDR3 region has 14 residues. V lost 6 bases, J lost 7 bases, and 16 bases lay in between. The CDR3 nucleotides are TGTGCCAGCAGCCAGGACAGCCCACATAATGAGCAGTTCTTC. Its translation: CASSQDSPHNEQFF.

This clonotype was seen at least ten times. This chain joins TRBV20-1 and TRBJ1-3, with 7 positions matching TRBD1. The CDR3 loop spans 14 amino acids. The V gene's germline CDR1 is DFQATT and CDR2 SNEGSKA (reference sequence). V lost 3 bases, J lost 4 bases, and 6 bases stayed unmatched. The CDR3 sequence is CSASSTGDGNTIYF. DNA for the CDR3: TGCAGTGCTAGTTCAACAGGGGACGGAAACACCATATATTTT.

This clonotype appeared a few times. Relative to the germline gene, one junction end is altered; a read error may explain this. The J gene is TRBJ2-3, the V gene TRBV29-1; unclear D gene. This CDR3 has 14 amino acids. CDR1 and CDR2 (germline): SQVTM, ANQGSEA. The CDR3 loop reads CSVERSEITATQYF. The CDR3 DNA reads TGCAGCGTCGAAAGGAGCGAGATCACAGCTACGCAGTATTTT.

This clonotype was counted once. The V gene is TRBV27, the J gene TRBJ2-3; D perhaps matches TRBD2 (6 bases). Trimming removed 3 bases at V and 12 bases at J, with 10 bases between. CDR3 size: 11 residues. Germline V lookup: CDR1 MNHEY, CDR2 SMNVEV (reference sequence). CDR3 in amino acids: CASSLGDSQYF. DNA of the CDR3: TGTGCCAGCAGTTTGGGGGACTCACAGTATTTT.

This clonotype was seen a few times. The chain couples TRBV2 to TRBJ2-7; 9 positions match TRBD1. From germline, CDR1 is SNHLY and CDR2 FYNNEI. V gave up 5 bases and J gave up 3 bases; unmatched junction bases: 11. This CDR3 comprises 16 residues. Here the CDR3 DNA reads TGTGCCAGCAGTCCCGGGGCCGGGACAGGGTTCTACGAGCAGTACTTC. Amino acids: CASSPGAGTGFYEQYF.

J is TRBJ2-7 and V is TRBV5-1; 7 positions match TRBD2. Germline trimming cut 0 bases from V and 4 bases from J; bases unmatched to any gene: 10. The CDR3 extends over 16 amino acids. CDR1 SGHRS and CDR2 YFSETQ come from the germline V gene. The CDR3 protein is CASSLAFRGEGYEQYF. The CDR3 DNA is TGCGCCAGCAGCTTGGCCTTTCGGGGGGAGGGATACGAGCAGTACTTC. Full variable domain (outside the CDR3, taken from reference TRBV5-1 and TRBJ2-7): KAGVTQTPRYLIKTRGQQVTLSCSPISGHRSVSWYQQTPGQGLQFLFEYFSETQRNKGNFPGRFSGRQFSNSRSEMNVSTLELGDSALYLCASSLAFRGEGYEQYFGPGTRLTVT.

In this sample, this clonotype turned up a few times. The chain is built from TRBV5-1 and TRBJ2-1, with a possible D match to TRBD2 (6 bases). V was clipped by 0 bases and J by 6 bases, with 16 bases between them. This CDR3 spans 16 amino acids. Per the germline V gene, CDR1 is SGHRS and CDR2 is YFSETQ. The CDR3 here is CASSLATGVDVNEQFF. The CDR3, as DNA: TGCGCCAGCAGCTTGGCCACGGGAGTAGATGTCAATGAGCAGTTCTTC.

This clonotype came up a few times. The genes are TRBV20-1 and TRBJ1-5, with unresolved D. Per the germline V gene, CDR1 is DFQATT and CDR2 is SNEGSKA (reference sequence). This CDR3 has 13 residues. Trimming shortened V by 2 bases and J by 4 bases, and 9 bases separated the two germline ends. Here the CDR3 DNA reads TGCAGTGCTAGACTCCCGGGGAATCAGCCCCAGCATTTT. Its translation is CSARLPGNQPQHF.

The rearrangement links TRBV10-3 to TRBJ2-1; 10 bases are shared with TRBD2. The CDR3 has 15 amino acids. J lost 9 bases, V lost 5 bases, and 10 bases had no gene match. CDR1 and CDR2 (germline): ENHRY, SYGVKD. This CDR3 reads CAISQAGGPLGEQFF. CDR3 in DNA: TGTGCCATCAGTCAAGCGGGAGGGCCTTTGGGTGAGCAGTTCTTC.

This clonotype has a count of ten or more. This chain connects TRBV11-2 to TRBJ2-1, with 10 bases that match TRBD2. The V segment lost 5 bases and the J segment 6 bases; nucleotides outside the gene matches: 7. In germline, CDR1 is SGHAT, CDR2 FQNNGV. The CDR3 runs to 15 residues. This chain's CDR3 is CASSHGTSVSNEQFF. CDR3 DNA sequence: TGTGCCAGCAGCCATGGGACTAGCGTTTCCAATGAGCAGTTCTTC.

The count of this clonotype is one. CDR3 DNA: TGTGCCACCAGTGATTTTGATACCGGGGAGCTGTTTTTT. This codes for CATSDFDTGELFF. The chain joins TRBV24-1 to TRBJ2-2; no clear D. Germline-derived CDR1 and CDR2 are KGHDR and SFDVKD. This CDR3 has 13 residues. V was clipped by 1 base and J by 5 bases, with 4 bases between them.

A few counts support this clonotype. This chain joins TRBV5-5 and TRBJ1-1; TRBD1 might be the D (5 bases). Germline CDR1 is SGHKS and CDR2 is YYEKEE (reference sequence). V was pared by 1 base and J by 8 bases, with 9 bases between. This CDR3 has 12 residues. CDR3 sequence (DNA): TGTGCCAGCAGCTTGCACGGGGGAGAAGCTTTCTTT. Translated: CASSLHGGEAFF.

The chain recombines TRBV12-3 or TRBV12-4 with TRBJ2-4; TRBD2 agrees at 8 bases. The V and J ends lost 3 bases and 1 base, in that order; junction bases with no gene match: 8. There are 17 residues in the CDR3. CDR3 residues: CASSFGRGALAKNIQYF. The CDR3, as DNA: TGTGCCAGCAGTTTCGGGAGGGGAGCTCTGGCCAAAAACATTCAGTACTTC.

This clonotype was seen a handful of times. V gene TRBV5-6 combines with J gene TRBJ2-1; 11 bases map to TRBD2. V gave up 1 base and J gave up 4 bases; unmatched junction bases: 7. CDR1 and CDR2 from the germline V gene are SGHDT and YYEEEE. This CDR3 region has 17 residues. The chain's CDR3 is CASSLYLGTSGYNEQFF. The CDR3 region has the DNA TGTGCCAGCAGCTTGTACCTCGGGACTAGCGGATACAATGAGCAGTTCTTC.

This clonotype was detected only a few times. This chain joins TRBV4-3 and TRBJ2-6; tentative D call: TRBD1 (6 bases). Germline V gives CDR1 LGHNA, CDR2 YSLEER. The CDR3 length is 17 residues. Deletions cut 0 bases from V and 3 bases from J, with 12 bases between. CDR3 sequence (DNA): TGCGCCAGCAGCCAAGATCTGGCAGGGGTTGGGGCCAACGTCCTGACTTTC. Its translation: CASSQDLAGVGANVLTF.

This clonotype has only a few counts. The chain recombines TRBV6-2 or TRBV6-3 with TRBJ2-7; 7 bases are shared with TRBD1. This CDR3 has 14 amino acids. The J segment lost 7 bases and the V segment lost 7 bases, leaving 13 bases of the junction unmatched. Germline CDR1 MNHEY, CDR2 SVGEGT. CDR3 in DNA: TGTGCCAGCATGGGCCCGGACAGGTTGTGGGAGCAGTACTTC. It specifies CASMGPDRLWEQYF.

This clonotype has just a few counts. V is TRBV27 and J is TRBJ1-2; 7 bases fit TRBD1. The CDR3 consists of 18 residues. The germline CDR1 and CDR2 sequences are MNHEY and SMNVEV (reference sequence). With 0 bases clipped from V and 1 base from J, the junction kept 11 bases outside the gene matches. The CDR3 loop is CASSLSGAGTAINYGYTF. As DNA, the CDR3 is TGTGCCAGCAGTTTATCGGGCGCCGGGACAGCTATTAACTATGGCTACACCTTC.

This chain uses TRBV10-2 with TRBJ1-5; 10 nucleotides line up with TRBD1. The junction had 4 bases not matched to a gene; V was cut back by 3 bases and J by 2 bases. The germline CDR1 and CDR2 sequences are WSHSY and SAAADI. The CDR3 spans 16 residues. The CDR3 region is CASSDSTGGRNQPQHF. DNA for the CDR3: TGCGCCAGCAGTGACTCGACAGGGGGCCGCAATCAGCCCCAGCATTTT.

The chain links TRBV6-1 to TRBJ2-3, with D tentatively TRBD2 (6 bases). Germline CDR1 and CDR2: MNHNS and SASEGT. The CDR3 is made up of 15 amino acids. V shed 6 bases and J shed 0 bases, with 13 bases lying between them. The CDR3 DNA reads as TGTGCCAGCAGAATAGCGGACTCGAGCACAGATACGCAGTATTTT. Its translation: CASRIADSSTDTQYF.

The V call is TRBV6-5, the J call TRBJ2-1, with 9 nucleotides matching TRBD2. This CDR3 contains 15 residues. The germline CDR1 and CDR2 sequences are MNHEY and SVGAGI. V was pared by 0 bases and J by 9 bases, with 6 bases of the junction left unmatched. The CDR3 is CASSYSGGRAVEQFF. Here the CDR3 DNA reads TGTGCCAGCAGTTACTCGGGCGGGAGGGCCGTTGAGCAGTTCTTC.